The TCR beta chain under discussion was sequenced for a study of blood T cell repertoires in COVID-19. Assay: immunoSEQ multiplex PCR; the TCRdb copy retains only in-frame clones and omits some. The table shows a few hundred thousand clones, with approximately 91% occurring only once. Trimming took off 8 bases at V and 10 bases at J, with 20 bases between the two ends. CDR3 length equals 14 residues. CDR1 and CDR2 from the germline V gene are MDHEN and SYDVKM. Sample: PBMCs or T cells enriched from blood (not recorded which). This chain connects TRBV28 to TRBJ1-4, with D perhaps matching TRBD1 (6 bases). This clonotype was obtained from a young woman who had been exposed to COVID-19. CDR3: CASGKQGLAGKLFF. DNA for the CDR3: TGTGCCAGCGGAAAACAGGGACTAGCAGGAAAACTGTTTTTT.